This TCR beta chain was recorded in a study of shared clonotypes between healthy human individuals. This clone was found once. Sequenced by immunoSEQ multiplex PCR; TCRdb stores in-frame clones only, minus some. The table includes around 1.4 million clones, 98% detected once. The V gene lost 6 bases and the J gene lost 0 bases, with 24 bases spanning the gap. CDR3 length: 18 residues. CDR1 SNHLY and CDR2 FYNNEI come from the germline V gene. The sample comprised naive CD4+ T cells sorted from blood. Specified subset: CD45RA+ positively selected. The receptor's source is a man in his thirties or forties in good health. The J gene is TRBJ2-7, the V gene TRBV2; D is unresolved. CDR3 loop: CASRPLGFRARDSYEQYF. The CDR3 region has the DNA TGTGCCAGCAGACCCCTAGGGTTTCGGGCACGCGACTCCTACGAGCAGTACTTC.